This passage covers 16 T cell receptor beta chains from one sample sequenced in a study of CD8 T cells in ankylosing spondylitis. Via MiXCR, TCRdb re-called the 5' RACE reads, giving one row per CDR3 protein. The repertoire has 150,000 to 200,000 distinct CDR3 sequences, about 9.9% of them found once; the top ten carry just under 30%. Sequences were obtained from blood, either unsorted or a sorted T cell fraction (not recorded which). The receptors shown here come from a male donor with ankylosing spondylitis or in good health (not recorded which).

CDR3 in DNA: TGTGCCAGCAGCCAAGATCGGCTAGCGGGGCAAGAGACCCAGTACTTC. Its translation: CASSQDRLAGQETQYF. J is TRBJ2-5 and V is TRBV3-1; 9 positions agree with TRBD2. J was trimmed by 2 bases and V by 0 bases; bases with no gene match: 4. This CDR3 comprises 16 residues. From germline, CDR1 is LGHDT and CDR2 YNNKEL (reference sequence).

This clonotype was counted ten times or more. V usage is TRBV9 and J usage is TRBJ2-7, with 12 bases aligning to TRBD1. The trim removed 2 bases at V and 2 bases at J, leaving 2 bases unmatched. Germline loops: CDR1 SGDLS, CDR2 YYNGEE. The CDR3 has 15 amino acids. The CDR3 bases are TGTGCCAGCAGCGTGAGGGACAGGGGGCCCTACGAGCAGTACTTC. Translation gives CASSVRDRGPYEQYF.

This clonotype was detected many times. This rearrangement joins TRBV20-1 to TRBJ1-5, with 10 bases matching TRBD1. The V gene end was trimmed by 1 base and the J gene end by 2 bases; junction bases not matched to a gene: 5. Germline lookup yields CDR1 DFQATT and CDR2 SNEGSKA (reference sequence). This CDR3 spans 16 amino acids. The CDR3 region has the DNA TGCAGTGCTAGAGCCGGGACAGGGGCTGGCAATCAGCCCCAGCATTTT. Its translation is CSARAGTGAGNQPQHF.

This clonotype has a count of ten or more. This rearrangement joins TRBV10-2 to TRBJ1-1; tentatively, D is TRBD1 (5 bases). V was trimmed by 10 bases and J by 7 bases, leaving 13 bases between them. This CDR3 contains 11 residues. Per germline, CDR1 WSHSY and CDR2 SAAADI. Here the CDR3 DNA reads TGCGCCACCCGGGGGGTGGGTGAAGCTTTCTTT. This sequence encodes CATRGVGEAFF.

This clonotype was counted ten times or more. V is TRBV5-1 and J is TRBJ2-1; TRBD2 matches 10 bases. The germline V gene encodes CDR1 SGHRS and CDR2 YFSETQ. This CDR3 spans 20 amino acids. With 0 bases clipped from V and 0 bases from J, the junction kept 12 bases outside the gene matches. The CDR3 here is CASSLDSPSGGISSYNEQFF. CDR3 coding DNA: TGCGCCAGCAGCTTGGACTCCCCTAGCGGGGGAATTAGCTCCTACAATGAGCAGTTCTTC. The full variable domain, completed using reference TRBV5-1 and TRBJ2-1, is KAGVTQTPRYLIKTRGQQVTLSCSPISGHRSVSWYQQTPGQGLQFLFEYFSETQRNKGNFPGRFSGRQFSNSRSEMNVSTLELGDSALYLCASSLDSPSGGISSYNEQFFGPGTRLTVL.

In this sample, this clonotype turned up many times. This rearrangement joins TRBV9 to TRBJ1-1; the D is unclear. Germline V gene data show CDR1 as SGDLS and CDR2 as YYNGEE. Trimming left V 0 bases short and J 1 base short, with 7 bases between. The CDR3 covers 14 residues. The CDR3 loop reads CASSVDLANTEAFF. As DNA, the CDR3 is TGTGCCAGCAGCGTAGATCTCGCGAACACTGAAGCTTTCTTT. The whole variable domain, remainder taken from reference TRBV9 and TRBJ1-1, is DSGVTQTPKHLITATGQRVTLRCSPRSGDLSVYWYQQSLDQGLQFLIQYYNGEERAKGNILERFSAQQFPDLHSELNLSSLELGDSALYFCASSVDLANTEAFFGQGTRLTVV.

This clonotype was counted many times. The chain carries TRBV5-1 and TRBJ2-7; the D call may be TRBD1 or TRBD2 (5 bases each). The length of the CDR3 is 15 residues. V was trimmed by 0 bases and J by 2 bases, leaving 12 bases between them. CDR1 is SGHRS and CDR2 is YFSETQ in the germline V gene. CDR3 in DNA: TGCGCCAGCAGCTTGGCCGGGACGAGGGCCTACGAGCAGTACTTC. Translation: CASSLAGTRAYEQYF.

Ten or more counts support this clonotype. The chain joins TRBV6-2 or TRBV6-3 to TRBJ2-1; 7 nucleotides agree with TRBD1. V shed 2 bases and J 0 bases; nucleotides not matched to a gene: 10. Germline CDR1 MNHEY, CDR2 SVGEGT. This CDR3 is built from 18 residues. The CDR3 is CASSYLLPGQSSYNEQFF. The CDR3, as DNA: TGTGCCAGCAGTTACCTCTTACCGGGACAGTCCTCCTACAATGAGCAGTTCTTC.

This clonotype was recorded only once. Since a much larger clone is just one base distant, this may be a read error. The chain uses TRBV7-8 and TRBJ1-2; 7 nucleotides align to TRBD1. Germline V lookup: CDR1 SGHVS, CDR2 FQNEAQ. There are 13 residues in the CDR3. The CDR3 bases are TGTGCCGGCAGCTTACAGGGGCAGGGTGGCTACACCTTC. Translated: CAGSLQGQGGYTF. Supplemented by reference TRBV7-8 and TRBJ1-2, the full variable domain reads GAGVSQSPRYKVAKRGQDVALRCDPISGHVSLFWYQQALGQGPEFLTYFQNEAQLDKSGLPSDRFFAERPEGSVSTLKIQRTQQEDSAVYLCAGSLQGQGGYTFGSGTRLTVV.

This chain links TRBV14 with TRBJ2-7; D gene ambiguous. CDR3 length: 14 residues. V lost 0 bases and J lost 1, with 7 bases in between. Germline V gene lookup returns CDR1 SGHDN and CDR2 FVKESK. The CDR3 nucleotides read TGTGCCAGCAGCCAAGACCAGGTGTCCTACGAGCAGTACTTC. Protein product: CASSQDQVSYEQYF. Full variable domain (missing parts from reference TRBV14 and TRBJ2-7): EAGVTQFPSHSVIEKGQTVTLRCDPISGHDNLYWYRRVMGKEIKFLLHFVKESKQDESGMPNNRFLAERTGGTYSTLKVQPAELEDSGVYFCASSQDQVSYEQYFGPGTRLTVT.

At least ten counts were recorded for this clonotype. This chain links TRBV3-1 with TRBJ2-5; either TRBD1 or TRBD2 may supply D (7 bases each). Germline-derived CDR1 and CDR2 are LGHDT and YNNKEL (reference sequence). The V and J ends lost 4 bases and 5 bases respectively, with 17 bases between them. The length of the CDR3 is 15 residues. DNA for the CDR3: TGTGCCAGCAGCCGACTAGCCGGAGGGGGCGAGACCCAGTACTTC. Protein product: CASSRLAGGGETQYF.

This clonotype has ten or more counts. This rearrangement joins TRBV12-3 or TRBV12-4 to TRBJ2-7, with a weak D call TRBD2 (6 bases). This CDR3 comprises 14 residues. V lost 0 bases to trimming and J lost 3 bases, with 9 bases between them. For the CDR3, the DNA is TGTGCCAGCAGTTTAGCGGAGGGCCACTACGAGCAGTACTTC. Its translation is CASSLAEGHYEQYF.

The rearrangement links TRBV7-9 to TRBJ1-2; D gene ambiguous. The germline V gene has CDR1 SEHNR and CDR2 FQNEAQ (reference sequence). V lost 5 bases and J lost 5, with 12 bases in between. CDR3 length: 13 residues. CDR3 in amino acids: CASSTASIYGYTF. In DNA form, the CDR3 reads TGTGCCAGCAGCACCGCTTCCATTTATGGCTACACCTTC.

Many counts were recorded for this clonotype. CDR3 coding DNA: TGTGCCACCAGTGACCCGGGACTTGGGGGTTACAATGAGCAGTTCTTC. This translates into CATSDPGLGGYNEQFF. The chain uses TRBV24-1 and TRBJ2-1; perhaps TRBD2 as D (6 bases). V lost 4 bases to trimming and J lost 4 bases, with 16 bases between them. The length of the CDR3 is 16 residues. The germline V gene encodes CDR1 KGHDR and CDR2 SFDVKD.

This clonotype was seen a few times. The CDR3 DNA reads TGTGCCATCAGTGAGACAGGGACAGGAACGGGCGAGCAGTACTTC. Translating gives CAISETGTGTGEQYF. The rearrangement uses TRBV10-3 and TRBJ2-7; TRBD1 agrees at 8 bases. Germline V gives CDR1 ENHRY, CDR2 SYGVKD. The V gene end was trimmed by 2 bases and the J gene end by 6 bases; junction bases not matched to a gene: 9. The CDR3 contains 15 residues.

The chain has TRBV5-1 and TRBJ1-1, with D maybe TRBD1 (5 bases). With 2 bases removed from V and 4 bases from J, the gap between germline ends came to 18 bases. This CDR3 has 16 residues. The germline V gene has CDR1 SGHRS and CDR2 YFSETQ. CDR3 sequence (DNA): TGCGCCAGCAGCTTTCAATCCCAACTGGGGGGCACTGAAGCTTTCTTT. Its translation is CASSFQSQLGGTEAFF.